This T cell receptor beta chain was sequenced during a study of blood T cell repertoires in COVID-19. Study-wide context: Acute and convalescent COVID-19 specimens originated in the United States, Italy and Spain.

The germline V gene encodes CDR1 SGHVS and CDR2 FNYEAQ. The V end lost 5 bases, the J end lost 7 bases, and 12 bases lay between the germline ends. The CDR3 length is 13 residues. Per the original methods: For nucleated cells, counts were estimated from reference gene primer amplification. The data were produced by immunoSEQ multiplex PCR, yet TCRdb's version contains in-frame clones alone and is incomplete. V and J calls and clone size follow that table, whereas D and trimming were derived from the DNA. The sample has 140,000 to 150,000 clones, roughly 80% seen once. The material sequenced was peripheral blood. This TCR was recovered from a woman in her thirties or forties with active or convalescent COVID-19. The chain uses TRBV7-6 and TRBJ2-1; possible D gene TRBD1, 5 bases. The CDR3 DNA reads TGTGCCAGCAGCCCAGGGTACGGTAATGAGCAGTTCTTC. Translated, it gives CASSPGYGNEQFF.